The clone carrying this T cell receptor (beta chain) was seen a few times. The data are from a study of T cell repertoires in cytomegalovirus infection. V was clipped by 5 bases and J by 9 bases; unmatched bases: 7. Germline CDR1 is LGHNA and CDR2 is YSLEER. The CDR3 is 14 residues long. In TCRdb, the reads were re-called with MiXCR into one record per CDR3 protein. This repertoire shows some 400,000 distinct CDR3 sequences, roughly 30% found once; its top ten account for around 13%. This clonotype originated in a human donor in good health (CMV status not recorded). Some clones in this sample may be carry-over from other donors' samples. The sequenced material came from PBMCs. The chain carries TRBV4-3 and TRBJ2-4; 10 bases fit TRBD2. CDR3: CASSLRTSGGIQYF. CDR3 coding DNA: TGCGCCAGCAGCTTAAGGACTAGCGGAGGCATTCAGTACTTC.